Each of the 13 T cell receptor beta chains below was sequenced from the same sample in a study of cytomegalovirus exposure and HLA in healthy donors. Libraries were prepared by immunoSEQ multiplex PCR; TCRdb keeps only in-frame clonotypes and omits some of them. The table has 110,000 or so clones, 95% seen once; the top ten hold roughly 0.67%. Specimen: PBMCs. The receptors stem from a woman aged 18-29 years in good health and CMV-seronegative.

The count of this clone is one. The chain uses TRBV5-6 and TRBJ2-7; D is ambiguous. Germline values: CDR1 SGHDT, CDR2 YYEEEE. Trimming removed 0 bases from V and 3 bases from J, with 16 bases in between. The CDR3 sequence is 16 residues long. The CDR3 DNA reads TGTGCCAGCAGCTTGGGCCGGCCCCCGGGTTTCTACGAGCAGTACTTC. The encoded protein is CASSLGRPPGFYEQYF.

The chain combines TRBV5-1 with TRBJ2-1, with TRBD2 identical over 10 bases. V dropped 0 bases and J dropped 10; count of bases not matched to a gene: 10. This CDR3 comprises 16 residues. The germline V gene has CDR1 SGHRS and CDR2 YFSETQ. This chain's CDR3 is CASSLEVAGGPTEQFF. The CDR3 coding sequence is TGCGCCAGCAGCTTGGAGGTAGCGGGGGGACCTACGGAGCAGTTCTTC.

The chain is built from TRBV6-1 and TRBJ2-3, with D tentatively TRBD2 (6 bases). The V end was cut by 1 base, the J end by 5 bases, with 13 bases between. The CDR3 length is 15 residues. CDR1 is MNHNS and CDR2 is SASEGT in the germline V gene. DNA for the CDR3: TGTGCCAGCAGTGAAGGACTAGGGCGTAAAGATACGCAGTATTTT. Protein: CASSEGLGRKDTQYF.

The rearrangement uses TRBV28 and TRBJ2-6; 9 bases match TRBD1. After removal of 2 bases from V and 2 bases from J, the junction contained 4 bases not matched to a gene. This CDR3 contains 17 residues. Germline loops: CDR1 MDHEN, CDR2 SYDVKM. For the CDR3, the DNA is TGTGCCAGCAGTTTACCAGGACAGGGGACTGGGGCCAACGTCCTGACTTTC. It encodes CASSLPGQGTGANVLTF.

The rearrangement uses TRBV5-1 and TRBJ2-7; TRBD1 matches at 9 bases. The CDR3 has 13 amino acids. Germline trimming cut 7 bases from V and 7 bases from J; bases unmatched to any gene: 9. CDR1 SGHRS and CDR2 YFSETQ come from the germline V gene. CDR3 amino acids: CASSRDRVWEQYF. CDR3 coding DNA: TGCGCCAGCTCCCGGGACAGGGTCTGGGAGCAGTACTTC.

V usage is TRBV2 and J usage is TRBJ2-7; TRBD1 matches 9 bases. Germline V gives CDR1 SNHLY, CDR2 FYNNEI. Losses at the gene ends were 4 bases for V and 3 bases for J; bases not matched to a gene: 7. There are 15 residues in the CDR3. CDR3 DNA sequence: TGTGCCAGCAGTGGATCACAGGGGGCGAACTACGAGCAGTACTTC. Its translation: CASSGSQGANYEQYF.

The rearrangement uses TRBV30 and TRBJ2-5; tentative D call: TRBD1 (5 bases). The CDR3 is 13 amino acids. V lost 0 bases, J lost 1 base, and 6 bases lay in between. Germline V gene lookup returns CDR1 GTSNPN and CDR2 SVGIG (reference sequence). CDR3 protein: CAWSVQAQETQYF. In DNA, the CDR3 is TGTGCCTGGAGTGTACAGGCCCAAGAGACCCAGTACTTC. Using reference TRBV30 and TRBJ2-5 for the parts outside the CDR3, the full variable domain is SQTIHQWPATLVQPVGSPLSLECTVEGTSNPNLYWYRQAAGRGLQLLFYSVGIGQISSEVPQNLSASRPQDRQFILSSKKLLLSDSGFYLCAWSVQAQETQYFGPGTRLLVL.

CDR3 coding DNA: TGTGCCAGTTCACAGGGGTCCGAGCAGTACTTC. This codes for CASSQGSEQYF. V and J are TRBV19 and TRBJ2-7; 7 bases are shared with TRBD1. CDR1 and CDR2 (germline): LNHDA, SQIVND (reference sequence). V gave up 8 bases and J gave up 6 bases; unmatched junction bases: 4. The CDR3 spans 11 residues.

The J gene is TRBJ2-7, the V gene TRBV28, with TRBD1 matching over 8 bases. This CDR3 is 14 amino acids long. Germline V gives CDR1 MDHEN, CDR2 SYDVKM. With 5 bases clipped from V and 4 bases from J, the junction kept 7 bases outside the gene matches. The CDR3 nucleotides read TGTGCCAGCAGTCTACAGGGGGTGAAGTACGAGCAGTACTTC. The encoded protein is CASSLQGVKYEQYF.

This chain links TRBV7-2 with TRBJ1-3; D remains ambiguous. V lost 5 bases and J lost 1, with 12 bases in between. The germline gives CDR1 SGHTA, CDR2 FQGNSA. The CDR3 has 15 residues. CDR3 sequence: CASSPRSGSGNTIYF. CDR3 in DNA: TGTGCCAGCAGCCCTAGATCGGGTTCTGGAAACACCATATATTTT.

This clone was counted a single time. This rearrangement joins TRBV5-5 to TRBJ1-5; D remains unclear. The germline gives CDR1 SGHKS, CDR2 YYEKEE (reference sequence). This CDR3 contains 18 residues. V was shortened by 0 bases and J by 2 bases, with 18 bases between the two germline ends. The DNA for the CDR3 is TGTGCCAGCAGCTTGGGCCCTGTCATCCCGGAGGGCAATCAGCCCCAGCATTTT. This translates into CASSLGPVIPEGNQPQHF.

The chain employs TRBV13 and TRBJ1-2; perhaps TRBD1 as D (5 bases). The CDR3 is made up of 12 amino acids. Deletions cut 4 bases from V and 8 bases from J, with 11 bases between. Germline CDR1 reads PRHDT; CDR2 reads FYEKMQ (reference sequence). CDR3 bases: TGTGCCAGCAGCTCACCGGAGGGGGGCTACACCTTC. It specifies CASSSPEGGYTF. The complete variable domain, with remaining parts taken from reference TRBV13 and TRBJ1-2, reads AAGVIQSPRHLIKEKRETATLKCYPIPRHDTVYWYQQGPGQDPQFLISFYEKMQSDKGSIPDRFSAQQFSDYHSELNMSSLELGDSALYFCASSSPEGGYTFGSGTRLTVV.

The V call is TRBV4-2, the J call TRBJ2-3; D not certain. V was trimmed by 1 base and J by 0 bases, leaving 5 bases between them. Per the germline V gene, CDR1 is LGHNA and CDR2 is YNFKEQ. This CDR3 spans 14 amino acids. The CDR3 loop is CASSQVASTDTQYF. The CDR3 nucleotides read TGTGCCAGCAGCCAAGTGGCAAGCACAGATACGCAGTATTTT.